Given below is one TCR beta chain in context. This sample is drawn from a study of T cells expressing NK-cell markers. Background on the study: Seven HCMV-seropositive donors and one seronegative donor made up the eight sequenced donors.

For each CDR3 protein, TCRdb gives one entry from its re-call of the 5' RACE reads, without DNA. This table lists almost 450,000 distinct CDR3 sequences. This CDR3 region has 15 residues. Germline V gene lookup returns CDR1 SGHNT and CDR2 YENEEA. The TCR sequence derives from a woman aged 18-70 years in good health. Sequenced material: blood T cells: a sorted CD56 or NKG2C T cell subset, CD4+ or CD8+ T cells, or bulk PBMC T cells (not recorded which). This chain joins TRBV11-3 and TRBJ2-1; without DNA, the TCRdb call of TRBD2 cannot be checked. The CDR3 reads CASSRGLAVGDEQFF.